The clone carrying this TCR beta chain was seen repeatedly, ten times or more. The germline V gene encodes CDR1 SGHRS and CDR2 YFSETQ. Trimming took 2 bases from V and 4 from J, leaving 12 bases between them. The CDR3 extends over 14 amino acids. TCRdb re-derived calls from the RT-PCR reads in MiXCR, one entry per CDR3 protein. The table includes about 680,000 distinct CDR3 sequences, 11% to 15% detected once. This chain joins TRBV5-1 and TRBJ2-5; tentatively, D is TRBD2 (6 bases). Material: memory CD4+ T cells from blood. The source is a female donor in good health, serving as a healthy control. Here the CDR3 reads CASSFGGSLETQYF. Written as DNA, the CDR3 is TGCGCCAGCAGCTTCGGAGGGAGCCTAGAGACCCAGTACTTC. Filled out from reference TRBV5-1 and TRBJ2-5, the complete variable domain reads KAGVTQTPRYLIKTRGQQVTLSCSPISGHRSVSWYQQTPGQGLQFLFEYFSETQRNKGNFPGRFSGRQFSNSRSEMNVSTLELGDSALYLCASSFGGSLETQYFGPGTRLLVL.